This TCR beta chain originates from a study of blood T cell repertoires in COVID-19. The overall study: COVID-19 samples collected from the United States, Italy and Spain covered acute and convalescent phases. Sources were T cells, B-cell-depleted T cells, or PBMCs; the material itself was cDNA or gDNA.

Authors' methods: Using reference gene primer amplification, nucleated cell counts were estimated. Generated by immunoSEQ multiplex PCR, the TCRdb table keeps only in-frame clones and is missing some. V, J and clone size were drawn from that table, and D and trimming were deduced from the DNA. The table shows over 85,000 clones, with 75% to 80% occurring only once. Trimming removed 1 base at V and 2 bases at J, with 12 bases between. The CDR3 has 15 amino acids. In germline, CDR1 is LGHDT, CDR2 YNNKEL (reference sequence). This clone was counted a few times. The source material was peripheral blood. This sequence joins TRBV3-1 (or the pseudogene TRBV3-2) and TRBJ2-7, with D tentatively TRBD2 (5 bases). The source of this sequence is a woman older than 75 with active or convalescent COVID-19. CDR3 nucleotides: TGTGCCAGCAGCCAAGGGTATCAGACTACCTACGAGCAGTACTTC. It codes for CASSQGYQTTYEQYF.